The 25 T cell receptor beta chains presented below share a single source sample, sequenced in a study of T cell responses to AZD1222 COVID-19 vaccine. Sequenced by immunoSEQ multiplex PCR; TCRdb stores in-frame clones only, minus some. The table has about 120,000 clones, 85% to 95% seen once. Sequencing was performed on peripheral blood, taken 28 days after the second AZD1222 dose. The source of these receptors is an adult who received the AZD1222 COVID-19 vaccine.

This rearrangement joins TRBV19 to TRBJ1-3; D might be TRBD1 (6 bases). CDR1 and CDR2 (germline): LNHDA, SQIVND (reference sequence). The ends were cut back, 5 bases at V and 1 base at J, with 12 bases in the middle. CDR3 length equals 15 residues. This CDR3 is CASSAGQPSGNTIYF. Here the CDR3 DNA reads TGTGCCAGTAGTGCTGGACAGCCGTCTGGAAACACCATATATTTT.

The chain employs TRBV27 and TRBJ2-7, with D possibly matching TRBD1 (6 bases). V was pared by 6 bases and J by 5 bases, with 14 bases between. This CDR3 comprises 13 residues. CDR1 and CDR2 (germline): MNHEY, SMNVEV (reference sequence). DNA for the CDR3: TGTGCCAGCAGGGGGGCAGGTACCCACGAGCAGTACTTC. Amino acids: CASRGAGTHEQYF.

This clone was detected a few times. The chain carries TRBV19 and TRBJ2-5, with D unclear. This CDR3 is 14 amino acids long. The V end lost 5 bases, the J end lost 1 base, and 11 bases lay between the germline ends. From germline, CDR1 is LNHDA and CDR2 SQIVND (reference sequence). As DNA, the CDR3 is TGTGCCAGTAGTTCCGTCGGCGGCCAAGAGACCCAGTACTTC. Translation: CASSSVGGQETQYF.

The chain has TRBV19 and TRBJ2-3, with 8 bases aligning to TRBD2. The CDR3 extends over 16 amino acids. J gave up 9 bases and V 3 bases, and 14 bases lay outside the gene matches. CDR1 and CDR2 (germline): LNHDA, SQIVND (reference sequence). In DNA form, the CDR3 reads TGTGCCAGTAGTATTCCCGGGACTAGAGGTGCAGTGACGCAGTATTTT. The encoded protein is CASSIPGTRGAVTQYF.

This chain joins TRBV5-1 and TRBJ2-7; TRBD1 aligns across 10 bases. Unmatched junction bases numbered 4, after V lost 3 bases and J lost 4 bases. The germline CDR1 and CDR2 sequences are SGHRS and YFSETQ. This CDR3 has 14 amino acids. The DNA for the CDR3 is TGCGCCAGCAGCTACGGACAGGGGGGATACGAGCAGTACTTC. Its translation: CASSYGQGGYEQYF.

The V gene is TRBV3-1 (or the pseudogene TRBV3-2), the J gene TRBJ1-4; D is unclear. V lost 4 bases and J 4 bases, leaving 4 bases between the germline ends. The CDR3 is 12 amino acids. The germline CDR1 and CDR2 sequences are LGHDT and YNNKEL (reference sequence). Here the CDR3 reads CASSLNNEKLFF. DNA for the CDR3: TGTGCCAGCAGCCTAAATAATGAAAAACTGTTTTTT.

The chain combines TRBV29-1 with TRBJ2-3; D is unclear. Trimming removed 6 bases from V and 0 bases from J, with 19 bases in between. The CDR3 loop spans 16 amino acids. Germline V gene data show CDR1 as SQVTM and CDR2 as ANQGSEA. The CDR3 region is CSVLVLQPHSTDTQYF. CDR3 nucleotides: TGCAGCGTCTTGGTCCTTCAACCACATAGCACAGATACGCAGTATTTT.

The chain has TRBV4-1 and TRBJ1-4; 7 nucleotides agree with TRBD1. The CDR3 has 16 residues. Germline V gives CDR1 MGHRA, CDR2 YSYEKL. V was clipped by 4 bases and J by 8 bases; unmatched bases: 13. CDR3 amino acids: CASSRLNDRAGEKLFF. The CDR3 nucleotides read TGCGCCAGCAGCCGATTGAACGACAGGGCCGGAGAAAAACTGTTTTTT.

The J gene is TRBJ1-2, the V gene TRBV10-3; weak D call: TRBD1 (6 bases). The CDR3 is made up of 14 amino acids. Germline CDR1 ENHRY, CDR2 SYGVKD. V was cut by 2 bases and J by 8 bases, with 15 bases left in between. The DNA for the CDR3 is TGTGCCATCAGTGAGGTGGGACAACGGGACGGCTACACCTTC. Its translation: CAISEVGQRDGYTF.

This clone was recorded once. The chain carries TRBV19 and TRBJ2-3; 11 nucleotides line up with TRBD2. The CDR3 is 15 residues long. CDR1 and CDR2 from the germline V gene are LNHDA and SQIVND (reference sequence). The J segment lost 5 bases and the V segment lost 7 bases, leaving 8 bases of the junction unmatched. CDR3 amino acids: CASTTLAGGGDTQYF. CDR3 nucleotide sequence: TGTGCCAGTACGACCCTAGCGGGAGGTGGAGATACGCAGTATTTT.

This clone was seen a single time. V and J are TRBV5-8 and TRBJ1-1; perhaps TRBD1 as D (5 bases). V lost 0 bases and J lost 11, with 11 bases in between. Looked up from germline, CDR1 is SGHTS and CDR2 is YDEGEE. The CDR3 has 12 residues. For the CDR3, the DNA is TGTGCCAGCAGCTTGGCCCGGGGCGCGGCTTTCTTT. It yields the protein CASSLARGAAFF.

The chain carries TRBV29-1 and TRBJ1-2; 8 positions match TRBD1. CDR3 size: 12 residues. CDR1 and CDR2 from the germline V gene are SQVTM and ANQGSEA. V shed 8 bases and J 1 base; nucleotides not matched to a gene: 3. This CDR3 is CSSTGGNYGYTF. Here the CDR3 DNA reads TGCAGCTCCACAGGGGGTAACTATGGCTACACCTTC.

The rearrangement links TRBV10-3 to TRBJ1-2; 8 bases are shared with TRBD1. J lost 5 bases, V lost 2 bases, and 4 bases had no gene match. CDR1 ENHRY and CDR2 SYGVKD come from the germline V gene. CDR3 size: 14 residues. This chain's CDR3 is CAISEEDREYGYTF. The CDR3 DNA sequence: TGTGCCATCAGTGAGGAGGACAGGGAATATGGCTACACCTTC.

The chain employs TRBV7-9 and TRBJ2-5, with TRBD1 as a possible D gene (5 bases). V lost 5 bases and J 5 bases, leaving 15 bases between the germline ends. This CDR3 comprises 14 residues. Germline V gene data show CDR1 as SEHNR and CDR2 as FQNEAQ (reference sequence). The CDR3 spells CASSPPWGVETQYF. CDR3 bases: TGTGCCAGCAGCCCCCCATGGGGCGTGGAGACCCAGTACTTC.

The CDR3 loop reads CASSVGQGIDYGYTF. The CDR3 bases are TGTGCCAGCAGCGTGGGACAGGGTATCGACTATGGCTACACCTTC. This rearrangement joins TRBV9 to TRBJ1-2, with 9 bases fitting TRBD1. V trimming: 2 bases; J trimming: 3 bases; junction bases outside the gene matches: 5. Germline V lookup: CDR1 SGDLS, CDR2 YYNGEE. CDR3 length: 15 amino acids.

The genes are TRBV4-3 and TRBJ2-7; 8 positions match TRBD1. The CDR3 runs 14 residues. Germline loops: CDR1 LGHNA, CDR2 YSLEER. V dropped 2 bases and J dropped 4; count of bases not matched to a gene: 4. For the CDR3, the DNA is TGCGCCAGCAGCCAAACCAGGACAGGGTACGAGCAGTACTTC. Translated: CASSQTRTGYEQYF.

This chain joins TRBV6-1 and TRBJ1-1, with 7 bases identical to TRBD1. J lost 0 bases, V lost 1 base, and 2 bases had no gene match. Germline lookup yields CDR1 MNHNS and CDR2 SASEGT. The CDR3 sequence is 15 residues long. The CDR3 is CASSEGQGMNTEAFF. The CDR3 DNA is TGTGCCAGCAGTGAAGGACAGGGCATGAACACTGAAGCTTTCTTT.

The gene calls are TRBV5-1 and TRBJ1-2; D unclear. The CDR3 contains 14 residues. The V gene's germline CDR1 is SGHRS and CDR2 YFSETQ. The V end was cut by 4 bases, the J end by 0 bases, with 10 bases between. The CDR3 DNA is TGCGCCAGCAGCCGGACGGCTACTAACTATGGCTACACCTTC. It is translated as CASSRTATNYGYTF.

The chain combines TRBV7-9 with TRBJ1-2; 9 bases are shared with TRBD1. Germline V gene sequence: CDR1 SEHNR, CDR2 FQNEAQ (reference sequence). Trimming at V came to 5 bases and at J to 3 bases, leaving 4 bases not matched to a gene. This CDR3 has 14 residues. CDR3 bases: TGTGCCAGCAGCACCCGGGACAGGGACTATGGCTACACCTTC. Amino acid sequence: CASSTRDRDYGYTF.

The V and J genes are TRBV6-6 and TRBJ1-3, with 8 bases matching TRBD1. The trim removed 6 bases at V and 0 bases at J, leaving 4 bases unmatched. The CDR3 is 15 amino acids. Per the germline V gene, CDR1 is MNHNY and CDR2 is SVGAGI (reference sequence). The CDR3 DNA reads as TGTGCCAGCAGAAAGGACAGGGACTCTGGAAACACCATATATTTT. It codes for CASRKDRDSGNTIYF.

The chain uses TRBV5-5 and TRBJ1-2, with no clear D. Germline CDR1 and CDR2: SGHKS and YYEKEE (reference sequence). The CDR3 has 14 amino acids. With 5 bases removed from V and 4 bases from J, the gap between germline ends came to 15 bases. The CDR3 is CASSYRGYPYGYTF. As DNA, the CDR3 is TGTGCCAGCAGTTATCGAGGATACCCCTATGGCTACACCTTC.

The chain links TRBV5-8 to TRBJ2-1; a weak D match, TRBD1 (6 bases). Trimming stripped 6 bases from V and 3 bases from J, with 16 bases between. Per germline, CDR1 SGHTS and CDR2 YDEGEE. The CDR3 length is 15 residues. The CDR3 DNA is TGTGCCAGCACCCTGAGGGGGTTGGTCTACAATGAGCAGTTCTTC. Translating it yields CASTLRGLVYNEQFF.

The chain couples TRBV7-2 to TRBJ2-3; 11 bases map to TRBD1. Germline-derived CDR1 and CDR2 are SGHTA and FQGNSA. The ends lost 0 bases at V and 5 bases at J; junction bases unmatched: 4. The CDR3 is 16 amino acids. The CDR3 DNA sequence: TGTGCCAGCAGCTTAGCAGGACAGGGGGCGGGAGATACGCAGTATTTT. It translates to CASSLAGQGAGDTQYF.

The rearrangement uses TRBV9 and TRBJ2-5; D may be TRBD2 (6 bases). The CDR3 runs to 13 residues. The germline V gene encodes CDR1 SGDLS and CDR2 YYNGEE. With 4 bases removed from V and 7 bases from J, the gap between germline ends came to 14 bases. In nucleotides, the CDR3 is TGTGCCAGCAGCCCTCGGGGGTTGGGGACCCAGTACTTC. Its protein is CASSPRGLGTQYF.

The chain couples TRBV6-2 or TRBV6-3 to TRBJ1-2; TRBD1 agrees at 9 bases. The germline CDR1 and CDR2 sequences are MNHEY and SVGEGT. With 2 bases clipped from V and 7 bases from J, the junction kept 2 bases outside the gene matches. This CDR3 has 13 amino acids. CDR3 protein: CASSYGTGLGYTF. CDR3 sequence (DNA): TGTGCCAGCAGTTACGGGACAGGGCTTGGCTACACCTTC.